These 5 T cell receptor beta chains were sequenced from one sample in a study of blood T cell repertoires in COVID-19. Profiling relied on immunoSEQ multiplex PCR, and the TCRdb table lists in-frame clones only, not all of them. The table shows 120,000 to 150,000 clones, with more than 80% occurring only once. Sequenced sample: peripheral blood. The receptors stem from a woman older than 75 with acute or convalescent COVID-19.

The chain combines TRBV3-1 (or the pseudogene TRBV3-2) with TRBJ1-5; 8 bases line up with TRBD1. With V trimmed by 0 bases and J by 4 bases, 5 bases remained unmatched. CDR1 and CDR2 (germline): LGHDT, YNNKEL (reference sequence). The CDR3 has 16 residues. DNA of the CDR3: TGTGCCAGCAGCCAAGAAGGGGGACAGGCAAATCAGCCCCAGCATTTT. It encodes CASSQEGGQANQPQHF.

The genes are TRBV5-1 and TRBJ2-7, with 8 bases fitting TRBD1. The length of the CDR3 is 15 residues. Germline CDR1 SGHRS, CDR2 YFSETQ. The ends lost 5 bases at V and 5 bases at J; junction bases unmatched: 12. In nucleotides, the CDR3 is TGCGCCAGCAGTATCCAGGGGGCAAGGGACAACGAGCAGTACTTC. Translation: CASSIQGARDNEQYF.

The chain has TRBV6-1 and TRBJ1-5; TRBD1 agrees at 12 bases. The CDR3 spans 16 residues. The V gene end was trimmed by 4 bases and the J gene end by 7 bases; junction bases not matched to a gene: 8. In germline, CDR1 is MNHNS, CDR2 SASEGT. CDR3 sequence (DNA): TGTGCCAGCAGTGGGGACAGGGGGCGCGAAGAGCAGCCCCAGCATTTT. Its translation is CASSGDRGREEQPQHF.

The V call is TRBV28, the J call TRBJ1-2; D is uncertain. From germline, CDR1 is MDHEN and CDR2 SYDVKM. The germline V and J ends were trimmed by 10 bases and 2 bases, with 11 bases remaining between them. The CDR3 totals 12 residues. Here the CDR3 DNA reads TGTGCCACGGTTAGAGGGAACTATGGCTACACCTTC. Translation: CATVRGNYGYTF.

This chain joins TRBV10-3 and TRBJ1-2, with TRBD1 matching over 9 bases. With V trimmed by 2 bases and J by 8 bases, 3 bases remained unmatched. CDR3 length equals 13 residues. Per the germline V gene, CDR1 is ENHRY and CDR2 is SYGVKD. The CDR3 protein is CAISERTGEGYTF. The CDR3 DNA sequence: TGTGCCATCAGTGAGAGGACAGGGGAGGGCTACACCTTC.